This T cell receptor beta chain was found in a study of T cell changes during pregnancy in multiple sclerosis. The CDR3 spans 12 residues. Trimming took 6 bases from V and 4 from J, leaving 10 bases between them. The germline gives CDR1 MDHEN, CDR2 SYDVKM. The data were produced by immunoSEQ multiplex PCR, yet TCRdb's version contains in-frame clones alone and is incomplete. Among tens of thousands of clones, approximately 90% were seen once, and the ten largest hold approximately 0.68%. The origin of this receptor is a female donor in good health, enrolled as a control in a pregnancy study. The sample consisted of CD4+ T cells from peripheral blood mononuclear cells, taken after pregnancy. The chain couples TRBV28 to TRBJ2-7; tentatively, D is TRBD2 (6 bases). The CDR3 sequence is CASRKGGYEQYF. CDR3 DNA: TGTGCCAGCAGGAAAGGAGGGTACGAGCAGTACTTC. The full variable domain, with the rest looked up from reference TRBV28 and TRBJ2-7, is DVKVTQSSRYLVKRTGEKVFLECVQDMDHENMFWYRQDPGLGLRLIYFSYDVKMKEKGDIPEGYSVSREKKERFSLILESASTNQTSMYLCASRKGGYEQYFGPGTRLTVT.